One sample yielded the 27 T cell receptor beta chains listed below, sequenced in a study of blood T cells in healthy people across ages. The second PCR ran about 6 to 12 cycles with a sample-barcoded 5' primer and J-beta primers. One entry per CDR3 protein, called by TCRdb with MiXCR from the 5' RACE reads. The table shows 700,000 or so distinct CDR3 sequences, with about a fifth occurring only once. The sequenced sample was blood. These receptors were obtained from a man aged 70 or older in good health.

The chain employs TRBV3-1 and TRBJ2-1, with 9 bases aligning to TRBD2. Germline CDR1 and CDR2: LGHDT and YNNKEL (reference sequence). V dropped 0 bases and J dropped 3; count of bases not matched to a gene: 6. The CDR3 length is 17 residues. The CDR3 protein is CASSQEDLAGVYNEQFF. The DNA for the CDR3 is TGTGCCAGCAGCCAAGAGGATTTAGCGGGAGTCTACAATGAGCAGTTCTTC.

A note on this clonotype: An end of the junction does not agree with germline; a read error may underlie this. The gene calls are TRBV12-3 or TRBV12-4 and TRBJ2-5; TRBD2 matches 9 bases. CDR3 length: 11 amino acids. CDR3 amino acids: CASSQGLALFF. The CDR3 bases are TGTGCCAGCAGCCAAGGACTAGCGTTGTTCTTC.

The chain's CDR3 is CAISELGLSGNTIYF. DNA for the CDR3: TGTGCCATCAGTGAGTTGGGGCTATCTGGAAACACCATATATTTT. The genes are TRBV10-3 and TRBJ1-3, with D perhaps matching TRBD1 (5 bases). V lost 1 base and J 1 base, leaving 8 bases between the germline ends. Germline V gives CDR1 ENHRY, CDR2 SYGVKD. The CDR3 runs to 15 residues.

CDR3 in DNA: TGCGCCAGCAGCCCCCATAGGACTAGCGGGGGAGAGACCCAGTACTTC. Its translation is CASSPHRTSGGETQYF. V usage is TRBV4-1 and J usage is TRBJ2-5; 13 bases fit TRBD2. V trimming: 4 bases; J trimming: 4 bases; junction bases outside the gene matches: 6. Germline V gene lookup returns CDR1 MGHRA and CDR2 YSYEKL. The CDR3 is made up of 16 amino acids.

The chain links TRBV10-3 to TRBJ2-1, with D hard to call. The CDR3 sequence is 11 residues long. Germline CDR1 reads ENHRY; CDR2 reads SYGVKD. Trimming stripped 2 bases from V and 6 bases from J, with 2 bases between. In DNA, the CDR3 is TGTGCCATCAGTGAGGTCAATGAGCAGTTCTTC. Its translation is CAISEVNEQFF.

The chain couples TRBV11-2 to TRBJ2-3, with D perhaps TRBD2 (6 bases). V was trimmed by 7 bases and J by 4 bases, leaving 12 bases between them. The CDR3 is 13 amino acids. Looked up from germline, CDR1 is SGHAT and CDR2 is FQNNGV. For the CDR3, the DNA is TGTGCCAGCAAGAGGGAGGTATCAGATACGCAGTATTTT. As protein: CASKREVSDTQYF. Filled out from reference TRBV11-2 and TRBJ2-3, the complete variable domain reads EAGVAQSPRYKIIEKRQSVAFWCNPISGHATLYWYQQILGQGPKLLIQFQNNGVVDDSQLPKDRFSAERLKGVDSTLKIQPAKLEDSAVYLCASKREVSDTQYFGPGTRLTVL.

This clonotype was recorded a few times. V and J are TRBV5-1 and TRBJ2-1; 9 positions agree with TRBD2. Losses at the gene ends were 8 bases for V and 7 bases for J; bases not matched to a gene: 13. The length of the CDR3 is 15 residues. CDR1 and CDR2 (germline): SGHRS, YFSETQ. This CDR3 is CASTWGTSPSNEQFF. The CDR3 DNA sequence: TGCGCCAGTACATGGGGGACTAGCCCCTCGAATGAGCAGTTCTTC.

In nucleotides, the CDR3 is TGTGCCAGCAGCCAAGATGAGGGACACCTCTATGGCTACACCTTC. As protein: CASSQDEGHLYGYTF. J is TRBJ1-2 and V is TRBV14; maybe TRBD1 (6 bases). CDR1 SGHDN and CDR2 FVKESK come from the germline V gene. This CDR3 region has 15 residues. The germline V and J ends were trimmed by 0 bases and 4 bases, with 12 bases remaining between them.

This clonotype was seen a few times. CDR3 nucleotide sequence: TGTGCCAGCAGCCCGTTTGTGGGCAAAAACATTCAGTACTTC. Protein sequence: CASSPFVGKNIQYF. The chain employs TRBV7-9 and TRBJ2-4, with D unclear. V was shortened by 5 bases and J by 3 bases, with 11 bases between the two germline ends. This CDR3 is 14 amino acids long. From germline, CDR1 is SEHNR and CDR2 FQNEAQ (reference sequence).

This clonotype has more than one count but fewer than ten. This chain connects TRBV7-9 to TRBJ1-2; weak D call: TRBD1 (5 bases). CDR1 and CDR2 from the germline V gene are SEHNR and FQNEAQ (reference sequence). V lost 5 bases and J 8 bases, leaving 18 bases between the germline ends. CDR3 length equals 14 residues. CDR3 sequence reads: CASSASLGPGGYTF. CDR3 in DNA: TGTGCCAGCAGCGCCAGCCTGGGGCCGGGGGGCTACACCTTC.

The chain combines TRBV10-3 with TRBJ2-1; D not resolved. The CDR3 runs 15 residues. From germline, CDR1 is ENHRY and CDR2 SYGVKD. Trimming pared 2 bases from V and 3 bases from J, leaving 11 bases between. The CDR3 coding sequence is TGTGCCATCAGTGAGATCAAGGGCGTCTACAATGAGCAGTTCTTC. Translation: CAISEIKGVYNEQFF.

The chain couples TRBV6-6 to TRBJ2-6; D gene uncertain. Germline CDR1 is MNHNY and CDR2 is SVGAGI (reference sequence). This CDR3 has 14 residues. Trimming removed 0 bases at V and 4 bases at J, with 4 bases between. This chain's CDR3 is CASSYSGGANVLTF. DNA of the CDR3: TGTGCCAGCAGTTACTCGGGAGGGGCCAACGTCCTGACTTTC.

This clonotype was seen a handful of times. V and J are TRBV5-1 and TRBJ2-5; TRBD2 aligns across 9 bases. The assigned J gene may be wrong: the sequence end matches TRBJ2-1 better. The germline V gene encodes CDR1 SGHRS and CDR2 YFSETQ. The CDR3 sequence is 14 residues long. Written as DNA, the CDR3 is TGCGCCAGCACCACCGGACTAGCGTACAATGAGCAGTTCTTC. This codes for CASTTGLAYNEQFF.

This clonotype was found a few times. This sequence joins TRBV20-1 and TRBJ1-1; D gene uncertain. Trimming left V 1 base short and J 3 bases short, with 6 bases between. This CDR3 is 12 amino acids long. Germline lookup yields CDR1 DFQATT and CDR2 SNEGSKA (reference sequence). CDR3 sequence (DNA): TGCAGTGCTAGAGCGGACTACACTGAAGCTTTCTTT. It specifies CSARADYTEAFF.

This clonotype occurred a few times. The V call is TRBV3-1, the J call TRBJ1-6, with D perhaps matching TRBD1 (5 bases). Germline-derived CDR1 and CDR2 are LGHDT and YNNKEL (reference sequence). The CDR3 extends over 16 amino acids. Between the trimmed V and J ends, which lost 1 base and 10 bases, there was a span of 17 bases. CDR3 in DNA: TGTGCCAGCAGCCAAGTATGGGGGAGTGTGAGCTCACCCCTCCACTTT. Translation: CASSQVWGSVSSPLHF.

Only a few counts were recorded for this clonotype. The genes are TRBV29-1 and TRBJ2-3, with D possibly being TRBD2 (6 bases). Trimming left V 6 bases short and J 0 bases short, with 19 bases between. Germline CDR1 is SQVTM and CDR2 is ANQGSEA. The length of the CDR3 is 16 residues. In DNA, the CDR3 is TGCAGCGTGTTAAAGCTAGCGAGCCCTAGCACAGATACGCAGTATTTT. It specifies CSVLKLASPSTDTQYF.

This clonotype was observed a handful of times. V is TRBV12-3 or TRBV12-4 and J is TRBJ2-3; D remains ambiguous. V was pared by 6 bases and J by 7 bases, with 8 bases between. This CDR3 has 11 residues. The CDR3 coding sequence is TGTGCCAGCAGCCACGAATATACGCAGTATTTT. Protein sequence: CASSHEYTQYF.

As regards this clonotype: A read error may be the cause here, since a much bigger clone is one base away. This chain uses TRBV15 with TRBJ2-5; D is uncertain. Between the trimmed V and J ends, which lost 5 bases and 3 bases, there was a span of 7 bases. Germline CDR1 and CDR2: LNHNV and YYDKDF (reference sequence). The CDR3 is 12 residues long. The CDR3 DNA reads TGTGCCACCAGCGCACATAAAGAGACCCAGTACTTC. It translates to CATSAHKETQYF. The whole variable domain, remainder taken from reference TRBV15 and TRBJ2-5, is DAMVIQNPRYQVTQFGKPVTLSCSQTLNHNVMYWYQQKSSQAPKLLFHYYDKDFNNEADTPDNFQSRRPNTSFCFLDIRSPGLGDTAMYLCATSAHKETQYFGPGTRLLVL.

This chain links TRBV20-1 with TRBJ1-1; TRBD1 is a possible D gene (6 bases). Trimming took off 0 bases at V and 0 bases at J, with 11 bases between the two ends. This CDR3 comprises 15 residues. The germline V gene has CDR1 DFQATT and CDR2 SNEGSKA (reference sequence). CDR3 coding DNA: TGCAGTGCTAGAGATCCCAGGGGAGTGAACACTGAAGCTTTCTTT. This translates into CSARDPRGVNTEAFF.

The rearrangement joins TRBV11-2 to TRBJ1-2, with unresolved D. The CDR3 consists of 14 residues. Germline lookup yields CDR1 SGHAT and CDR2 FQNNGV. Trimming shortened V by 3 bases and J by 4 bases, and 12 bases separated the two germline ends. The CDR3 region has the DNA TGTGCCAGCAGCTTGACCGACACCCCCTATGGCTACACCTTC. Protein: CASSLTDTPYGYTF.

The V call is TRBV4-3, the J call TRBJ2-5; D not resolved. The CDR3 extends over 14 amino acids. Trimming pared 1 base from V and 4 bases from J, leaving 10 bases between. Germline assignment: CDR1 LGHNA and CDR2 YSLEER. The CDR3 spells CASSQGVRLETQYF. The DNA for the CDR3 is TGCGCCAGCAGCCAAGGAGTTCGGCTAGAGACCCAGTACTTC.

This clonotype was detected a few times. The chain links TRBV6-2 or TRBV6-3 to TRBJ2-3; the D is unclear. The CDR3 length is 13 residues. With 2 bases removed from V and 2 bases from J, the gap between germline ends came to 5 bases. Germline assignment: CDR1 MNHEY and CDR2 SVGEGT. The CDR3 region has the DNA TGTGCCAGCAGTTACCTTACCACAGATACGCAGTATTTT. As protein: CASSYLTTDTQYF.

The rearrangement links TRBV5-1 to TRBJ1-4; 9 bases map to TRBD1. This CDR3 spans 17 amino acids. Germline V gives CDR1 SGHRS, CDR2 YFSETQ. J gave up 8 bases and V 0 bases, and 11 bases lay outside the gene matches. For the CDR3, the DNA is TGCGCCAGCAGCTTGGTGGGACAGGGCTCGTTTAACGAAAAACTGTTTTTT. Amino acid sequence: CASSLVGQGSFNEKLFF.

This clonotype was seen a handful of times. The V gene is TRBV13, the J gene TRBJ1-2; 10 positions match TRBD1. The CDR3 sequence is 16 residues long. Germline lookup yields CDR1 PRHDT and CDR2 FYEKMQ (reference sequence). Trimming removed 7 bases from V and 6 bases from J; junction bases left unmatched: 14. This CDR3 reads CASTYQLTGGIDGYTF. The CDR3 region has the DNA TGTGCCAGCACCTATCAATTGACAGGGGGCATCGATGGCTACACCTTC.

Many counts were recorded for this clonotype. The chain recombines TRBV5-1 with TRBJ2-5, with TRBD2 matching over 15 bases. CDR3 size: 15 residues. V shed 3 bases and J 3 bases; nucleotides not matched to a gene: 0. Germline loops: CDR1 SGHRS, CDR2 YFSETQ. The CDR3 region has the DNA TGCGCCAGCAGCTGGACTAGCGGGGGGGAAGAGACCCAGTACTTC. It encodes CASSWTSGGEETQYF.

The chain uses TRBV20-1 and TRBJ2-5; TRBD2 is a possible D gene (5 bases). Trimming stripped 1 base from V and 0 bases from J, with 12 bases between. Germline lookup yields CDR1 DFQATT and CDR2 SNEGSKA (reference sequence). The CDR3 length is 15 residues. CDR3 region: CSARARGADQETQYF. The CDR3 DNA reads TGCAGTGCTAGAGCACGGGGAGCGGACCAAGAGACCCAGTACTTC.

About this clonotype: A junction end diverges from the germline sequence, so it may reflect a read error. This chain uses TRBV28 with TRBJ2-5; 9 bases are shared with TRBD2. The CDR3 length is 14 residues. Per germline, CDR1 MDHEN and CDR2 SYDVKM. The CDR3 nucleotides read TGTGCCGGCAGTCCCCTAGCGGGGCAAGAGACCCAGTACTTC. It codes for CAGSPLAGQETQYF.